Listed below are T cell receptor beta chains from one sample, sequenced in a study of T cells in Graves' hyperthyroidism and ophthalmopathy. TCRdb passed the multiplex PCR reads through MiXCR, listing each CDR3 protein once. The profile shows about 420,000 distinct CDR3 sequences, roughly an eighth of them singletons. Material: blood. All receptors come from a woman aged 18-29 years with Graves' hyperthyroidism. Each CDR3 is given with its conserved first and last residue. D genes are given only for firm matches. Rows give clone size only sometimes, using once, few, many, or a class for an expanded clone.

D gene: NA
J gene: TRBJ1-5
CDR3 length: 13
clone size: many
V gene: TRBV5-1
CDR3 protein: CASSPGPNQPQHF
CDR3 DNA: TGCGCCAGCAGTCCGGGCCCCAATCAGCCCCAGCATTTT

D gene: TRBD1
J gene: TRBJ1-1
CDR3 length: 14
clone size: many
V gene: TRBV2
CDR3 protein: CASTNRGMNTEAFF
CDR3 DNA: TGTGCCAGCACTAACAGGGGAATGAACACTGAAGCTTTCTTT

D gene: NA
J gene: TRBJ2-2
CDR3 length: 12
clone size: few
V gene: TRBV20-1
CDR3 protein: CSASSHTGELFF
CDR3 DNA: TGCAGTGCTAGCAGTCACACCGGGGAGCTGTTTTTT

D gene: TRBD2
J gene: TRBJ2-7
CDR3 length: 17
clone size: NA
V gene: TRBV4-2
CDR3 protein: CASSQDRGAGVYYEQYF
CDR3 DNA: TGTGCCAGCAGCCAAGATCGAGGAGCGGGAGTATACTACGAGCAGTACTTC

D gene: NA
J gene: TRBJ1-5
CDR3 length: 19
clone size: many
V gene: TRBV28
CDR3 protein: CASSLGSAGEIYSNQPQHF
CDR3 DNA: TGTGCCAGCAGTTTAGGGTCGGCAGGGGAAATCTATAGCAATCAGCCCCAGCATTTT

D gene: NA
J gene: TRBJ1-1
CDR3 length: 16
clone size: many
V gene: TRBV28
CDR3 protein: CASSLLTQGLNTEAFF
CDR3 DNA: TGTGCCAGCAGCTTACTCACACAGGGATTGAACACTGAAGCTTTCTTT

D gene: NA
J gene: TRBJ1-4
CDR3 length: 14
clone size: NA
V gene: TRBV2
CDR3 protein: CASSPPATNEKLFF
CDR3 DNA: TGTGCCAGCAGCCCACCCGCAACTAATGAAAAACTGTTTTTT

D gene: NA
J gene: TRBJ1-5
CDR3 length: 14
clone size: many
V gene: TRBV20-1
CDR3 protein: CSARDLGGTQPQHF
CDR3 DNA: TGCAGTGCTAGAGATCTTGGGGGGACCCAGCCCCAGCATTTT

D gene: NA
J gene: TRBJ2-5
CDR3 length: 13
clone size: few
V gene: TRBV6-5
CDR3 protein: CASSYEAVETQYF
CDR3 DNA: TGTGCCAGCAGTTACGAGGCGGTAGAGACCCAGTACTTC

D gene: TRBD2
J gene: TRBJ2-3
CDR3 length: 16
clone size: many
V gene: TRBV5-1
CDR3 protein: CASSLSLAGATDTQYF
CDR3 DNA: TGCGCCAGCAGCTTGTCACTAGCGGGAGCCACAGATACGCAGTATTTT

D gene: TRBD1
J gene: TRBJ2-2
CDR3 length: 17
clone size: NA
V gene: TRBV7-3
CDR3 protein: CASSSTRDRGDTGELFF
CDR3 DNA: TGTGCCAGCAGCTCGACTAGGGACAGGGGGGATACCGGGGAGCTGTTTTTT

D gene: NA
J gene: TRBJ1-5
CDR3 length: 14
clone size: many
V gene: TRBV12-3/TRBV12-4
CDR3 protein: CASSFAGTDQPQHF
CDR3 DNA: TGTGCCAGCAGTTTTGCAGGGACGGATCAGCCCCAGCATTTT

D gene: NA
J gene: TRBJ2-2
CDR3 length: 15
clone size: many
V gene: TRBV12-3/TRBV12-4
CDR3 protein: CASSLGEGITGELFF
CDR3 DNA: TGTGCCAGCAGTTTGGGTGAAGGGATCACCGGGGAGCTGTTTTTT

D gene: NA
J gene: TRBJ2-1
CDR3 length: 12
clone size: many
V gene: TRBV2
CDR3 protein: CASSLGIYEQFF
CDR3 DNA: TGTGCCAGCAGTTTGGGGATATATGAGCAGTTCTTC

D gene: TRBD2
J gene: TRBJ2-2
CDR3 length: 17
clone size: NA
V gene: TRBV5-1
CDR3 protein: CASSLISGLAMSGELFF
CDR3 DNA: TGCGCCAGCAGCTTGATCTCGGGACTAGCTATGTCCGGGGAGCTGTTTTTT

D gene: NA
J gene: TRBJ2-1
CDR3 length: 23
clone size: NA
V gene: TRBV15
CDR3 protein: CATSREMGLATNQPREVRNEQFF
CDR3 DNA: TGTGCCACCAGCAGAGAAATGGGGCTAGCGACGAATCAACCCAGGGAAGTACGCAATGAGCAGTTCTTC

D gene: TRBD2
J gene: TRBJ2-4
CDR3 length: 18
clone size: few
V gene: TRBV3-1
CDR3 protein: CASSQELAGALAKNIQYF
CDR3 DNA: TGTGCCAGCAGCCAAGAACTAGCGGGAGCCCTAGCCAAAAACATTCAGTACTTC

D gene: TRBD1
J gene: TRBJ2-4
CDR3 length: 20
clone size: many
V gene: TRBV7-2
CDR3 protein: CASSPQLAPRTGEAKNIQYF
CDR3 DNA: TGTGCCAGCAGTCCTCAGTTGGCGCCGAGGACAGGGGAGGCCAAAAACATTCAGTACTTC

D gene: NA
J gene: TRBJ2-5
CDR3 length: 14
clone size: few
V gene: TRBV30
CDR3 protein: CAWSGRRVMETQYF
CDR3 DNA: TGTGCCTGGAGTGGAAGGAGGGTGATGGAGACCCAGTACTTC

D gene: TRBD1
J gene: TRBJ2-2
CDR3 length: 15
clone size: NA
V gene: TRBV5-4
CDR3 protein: CASSWDRGQNGELFF
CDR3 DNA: TGTGCCAGCAGCTGGGACAGGGGGCAGAACGGGGAGCTGTTTTTT

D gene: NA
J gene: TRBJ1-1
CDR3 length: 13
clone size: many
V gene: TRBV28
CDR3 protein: CASRKRELTEAFF
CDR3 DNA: TGTGCCAGCCGTAAGAGAGAGCTCACTGAAGCTTTCTTT

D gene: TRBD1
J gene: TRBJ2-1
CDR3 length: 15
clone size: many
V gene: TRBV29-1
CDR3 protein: CSVEGTGRFDNEQFF
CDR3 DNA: TGCAGCGTTGAGGGGACAGGACGCTTCGACAATGAGCAGTTCTTC